This TCR beta chain was profiled in a study of shared clonotypes between healthy human individuals. The germline CDR1 and CDR2 sequences are KGHSH and LQKENI. The CDR3 sequence is 15 residues long. V dropped 4 bases and J dropped 6; count of bases not matched to a gene: 10. At the deep level, the assay was run. This table comes from immunoSEQ multiplex PCR, and its TCRdb copy is limited to in-frame clones, with some not included. The table has about 2.4 million clones, approximately 93% seen once. This receptor was obtained from a man aged 18 to 29 in good health. Some clones in this sample may be carry-over from other donors' samples. V and J are TRBV18 and TRBJ2-7, with 9 bases identical to TRBD1. Sequenced material: naive CD4+ T cells from PBMCs. Indicated subset: CD45RA+ positively selected. The CDR3 sequence: CASSRVAGQGSEQYF. CDR3 coding DNA: TGTGCCAGCTCACGGGTCGCGGGACAGGGTTCCGAGCAGTACTTC.